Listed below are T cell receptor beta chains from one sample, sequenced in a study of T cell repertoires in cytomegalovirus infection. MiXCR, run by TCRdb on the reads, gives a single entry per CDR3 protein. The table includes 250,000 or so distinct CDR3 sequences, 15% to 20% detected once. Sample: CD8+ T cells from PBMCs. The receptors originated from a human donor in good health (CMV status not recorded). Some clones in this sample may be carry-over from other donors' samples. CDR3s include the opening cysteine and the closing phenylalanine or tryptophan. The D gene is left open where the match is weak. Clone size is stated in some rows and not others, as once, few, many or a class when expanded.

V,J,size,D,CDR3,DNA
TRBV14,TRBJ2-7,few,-,CASSQEGRTFYEQYF,TGTGCCAGCAGCCAAGAGGGTAGAACCTTCTACGAGCAGTACTTC
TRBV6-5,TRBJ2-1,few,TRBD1,CAGNGGQGFLNEQFF,TGTGCCGGTAACGGAGGACAGGGTTTTCTCAATGAGCAGTTCTTC
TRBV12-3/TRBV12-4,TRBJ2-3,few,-,CASSFWGDGDTQYF,TGTGCCAGCAGTTTTTGGGGGGATGGAGATACGCAGTATTTT
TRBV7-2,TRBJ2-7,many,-,CASSLAPADAYEQYF,TGTGCCAGCAGCTTAGCCCCAGCCGATGCCTACGAGCAGTACTTC
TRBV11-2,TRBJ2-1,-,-,CASSLGGASYEQFF,TGTGCCAGCAGCTTGGGCGGGGCTAGCTATGAGCAGTTCTTC
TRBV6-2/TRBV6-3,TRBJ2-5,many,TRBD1,CASSSTKDRGQKETQYF,TGTGCCAGCAGTTCGACGAAGGACAGGGGGCAAAAAGAGACCCAGTACTTC
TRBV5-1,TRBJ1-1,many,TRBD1,CASSRTGAGTEAFF,TGCGCCAGCAGCCGGACAGGGGCGGGCACTGAAGCTTTCTTT
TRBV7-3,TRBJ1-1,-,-,CASSFPSRGPVPNTEAFF,TGTGCCAGCAGCTTCCCCTCGCGGGGGCCGGTCCCGAACACTGAAGCTTTCTTT
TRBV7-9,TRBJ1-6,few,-,CASSPRTDHSPLHF,TGTGCCAGCAGCCCGCGGACGGACCATTCACCCCTCCACTTT
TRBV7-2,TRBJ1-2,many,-,CASSFQGTNYGYTF,TGTGCCAGCAGCTTTCAGGGTACTAACTATGGCTACACCTTC
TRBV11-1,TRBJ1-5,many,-,CASSYDRNQPQHF,TGTGCCAGCAGCTACGACCGGAATCAGCCCCAGCATTTT
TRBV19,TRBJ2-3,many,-,CASSIDEGGGSSTQYF,TGTGCCAGTAGTATAGACGAAGGTGGGGGTTCATCGACGCAGTATTTT
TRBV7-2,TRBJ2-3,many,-,CASTRDRDTQYF,TGTGCCAGCACCAGGGACCGAGATACGCAGTATTTT
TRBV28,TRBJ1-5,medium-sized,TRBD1,CASSSLQGDQPQHF,TGTGCCAGCAGTTCGCTCCAGGGGGATCAGCCCCAGCATTTT
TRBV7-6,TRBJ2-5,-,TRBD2,CASSTQLAGVQETQYF,TGTGCCAGCAGCACTCAACTAGCGGGGGTTCAAGAGACCCAGTACTTC
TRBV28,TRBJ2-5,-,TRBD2,CASSFWGGGRPKTEETQYF,TGTGCCAGCAGTTTTTGGGGGGGGGGAAGACCGAAGACTGAAGAGACCCAGTACTTC
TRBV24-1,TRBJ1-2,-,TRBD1,CATSDAGTGHGYTF,TGTGCCACCAGTGATGCCGGGACAGGGCATGGCTACACCTTC
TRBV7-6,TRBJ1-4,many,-,CASSLQWREEKLFF,TGTGCCAGCAGCTTGCAATGGCGGGAGGAAAAACTGTTTTTT
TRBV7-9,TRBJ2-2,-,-,CASSERTANTGELFF,TGTGCCAGCAGCGAGCGGACGGCGAACACCGGGGAGCTGTTTTTT
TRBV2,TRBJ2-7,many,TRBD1,CASSVGTAYEQYF,TGTGCCAGCAGTGTAGGGACAGCTTACGAGCAGTACTTC
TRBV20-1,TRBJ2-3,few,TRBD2,CSARPSGGQAQYF,TGCAGTGCTAGACCGAGCGGGGGGCAGGCGCAGTATTTT
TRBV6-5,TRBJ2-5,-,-,CASSQVSGPQETQYF,TGTGCCAGCAGCCAAGTCAGCGGGCCGCAAGAGACCCAGTACTTC